This paragraph reports one TCR beta chain. The record originates from a study of blood T cell repertoires in COVID-19. On the study more broadly: Whether acute or convalescent, the COVID-19 samples came from the United States, Italy and Spain. PBMCs, B-cell-depleted T cells, or T cells were the source of the cDNA or gDNA that made up the material.

Original data processing: Using reference gene primer amplification, nucleated cell counts were estimated. The assay was immunoSEQ multiplex PCR, and TCRdb's table has in-frame clones only and misses some. V and J calls and clone size are copied from that table; D and trimming were computed from the DNA. The repertoire consists of under 45,000 clones, with 80% to 90% occurring once and the leading ten covering nearly 45%. This clonotype was sampled from a human donor in a cohort sampled during active COVID-19. Material: peripheral blood.

For the CDR3, the DNA is TGTGCCAGTAGTATGTCAGGGGGGAACACTGAAGCTTTCTTT. Translating it yields CASSMSGGNTEAFF. The rearrangement joins TRBV19 to TRBJ1-1, with 7 bases aligning to TRBD1. CDR3 length: 14 residues. Germline V gene data show CDR1 as LNHDA and CDR2 as SQIVND (reference sequence). The V segment lost 3 bases and the J segment 1 base; nucleotides outside the gene matches: 2.